The T cell receptor beta chain under discussion was sequenced for a study of blood T cell repertoires in COVID-19 (dated by TCRdb to 2018 to 2021). About the investigation overall: Samples covering the acute and convalescent phases of COVID-19 were provided by collaborators in the United States, Italy and Spain. The dataset comprised deeply sampled blood TCRbeta repertoires from subjects exposed to, actively infected with, or recovered from COVID-19. The sample metadata nearly always contained a de-identified subject ID, COVID-19 status, age in years and sex. A freely available public database, intended as a resource for researchers studying the immune response to SARS-CoV-2, is where the repertoires were released. The samples were drawn from two sources: the first 160 participants of the ongoing ImmuneRACE study, and 1,000 to 1,500 subjects contributed by 6 global collaborators. The material from the prospective study consisted of cDNA or gDNA derived from T cells, B-cell-depleted T cells, or PBMCs. Where available, HLA class I and class II types were taken from metadata supplied by the sample provider and were not determined by assay-based typing. Points the paper makes about the study in general: How much clinical and demographic metadata was included differed by source and by participant, and the metadata was provided uncurated.

The immunoSEQ Assay, a bias-controlled multiplex PCR, was used to amplify TCRbeta CDR3 regions from genomic DNA. As for the authors' bioinformatics: Nucleated cell counts per sample were estimated from amplification of reference gene primers within the assay. To quantify the absolute abundance of each unique TCRbeta CDR3 rearrangement, sequence reads were collapsed and filtered. For each sample, productive Simpson clonality was calculated by taking the square root of Simpson's diversity index across productive rearrangements. TCRdb obtained this table from immuneACCESS and retained in-frame rearrangements with V and J assigned. These tables miss some clones; where compared with another copy, unresolved V genes account for less than half of the shortfall, and the remainder is unexplained. V and J calls and clone size are those listed in that table; D and trimming were worked out from the DNA. Counted in this sample were 70,000 to 90,000 clones; 84% of them appeared once. Jointly, the top ten make up 10% to 15% of the sample.

Each collaborating institution followed its own protocols to collect whole blood in K2EDTA tubes. For TCRbeta analysis, collaborators shipped samples as frozen whole blood, isolated PBMCs, or DNA extracted from either of those sample types. CDR3 length: 16 amino acids, cysteine to phenylalanine. Only the CDR3 DNA is retained, 48 bases long and in frame from the first base. Trimming removed 3 bases from V and 0 bases from J, leaving 13 bases between the germline ends. From a lookup of the germline V gene (reference sequence), CDR1 and CDR2 are LNHDA and SQIVND. For this clone: It has no known antigen specificity. No per-base quality is available; no much larger clone lies one base away.

The receptor was derived from a human donor in a cohort sampled during active COVID-19. The sequence is built from TRBV19 and TRBJ2-3; a tentative D call is TRBD2 (6 bases match). Sequencing used peripheral blood. Here is the DNA: TGTGCCAGTAGTATCGGGAGCTCTGCTAGCACAGATACGCAGTATTTT. Translated, it gives CASSIGSSASTDTQYF.